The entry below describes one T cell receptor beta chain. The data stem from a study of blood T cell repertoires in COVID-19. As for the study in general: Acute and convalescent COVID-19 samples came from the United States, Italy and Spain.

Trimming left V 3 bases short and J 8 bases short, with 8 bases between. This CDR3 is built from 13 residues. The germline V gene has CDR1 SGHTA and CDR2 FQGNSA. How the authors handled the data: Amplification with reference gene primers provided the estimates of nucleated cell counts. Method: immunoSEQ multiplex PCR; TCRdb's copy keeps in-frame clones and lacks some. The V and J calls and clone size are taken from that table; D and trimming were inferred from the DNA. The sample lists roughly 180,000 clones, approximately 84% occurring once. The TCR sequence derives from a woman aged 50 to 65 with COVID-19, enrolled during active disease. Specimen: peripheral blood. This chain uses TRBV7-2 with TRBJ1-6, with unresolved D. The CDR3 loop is CASSFDGDSPLHF. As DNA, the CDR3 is TGTGCCAGCAGCTTCGACGGAGATTCACCCCTCCACTTT.